One sample yielded the 21 T cell receptor beta chains listed below, sequenced in a study of T-cell reconstitution after alpha-beta-depleted transplantation in children. A TCRbeta library incorporating unique molecular identifiers was prepared. Via MiXCR, TCRdb re-called the PCR reads, giving one row per CDR3 protein. The table has some 72,000 distinct CDR3 sequences, just under 7.5% seen once. Sequenced here: PBMCs from the stem cell graft donor, sampled from the stem cell graft. All receptors come from a human donor who donated a stem cell graft to a child with acute lymphoblastic leukemia.

This clonotype was observed at least ten times. DNA of the CDR3: TGTGCCAGCACCGGGACAGGGATGAGTAACTATGGCTACACCTTC. This translates into CASTGTGMSNYGYTF. This rearrangement joins TRBV12-3 or TRBV12-4 to TRBJ1-2; 9 nucleotides line up with TRBD1. The V gene end was trimmed by 7 bases and the J gene end by 1 base; junction bases not matched to a gene: 7. The CDR3 spans 15 residues.

This clonotype was observed at least ten times. The rearrangement links TRBV27 to TRBJ2-7; perhaps D is TRBD1 or TRBD2 (5 bases each). The germline V and J ends were trimmed by 4 bases and 6 bases, with 16 bases remaining between them. The length of the CDR3 is 14 residues. Germline CDR1 and CDR2: MNHEY and SMNVEV (reference sequence). In DNA, the CDR3 is TGTGCCAGCAGTTCGTCCGGGACGGGGCCCGAGCAGTACTTC. Amino acid sequence: CASSSSGTGPEQYF.

Many counts were recorded for this clonotype. J is TRBJ1-2 and V is TRBV7-2; TRBD1 is a possible D gene (6 bases). The V end lost 5 bases, the J end lost 4 bases, and 17 bases lay between the germline ends. Germline-derived CDR1 and CDR2 are SGHTA and FQGNSA. CDR3 size: 15 residues. Here the CDR3 reads CASSPREGVPYGYTF. CDR3 nucleotide sequence: TGTGCCAGCAGCCCTAGAGAGGGGGTACCCTATGGCTACACCTTC.

This clonotype has a handful of counts. The rearrangement links TRBV10-3 to TRBJ2-3, with 8 positions matching TRBD2. Germline trimming cut 7 bases from V and 3 bases from J; bases unmatched to any gene: 6. The CDR3 runs to 14 residues. Germline CDR1 reads ENHRY; CDR2 reads SYGVKD. The CDR3 nucleotides read TGTGCCATCAAGCCGGGAGGGCCGACAGATACGCAGTATTTT. Residues: CAIKPGGPTDTQYF.

This clonotype was observed many times. This chain connects TRBV5-5 to TRBJ2-7; D not certain. The CDR3 is made up of 14 amino acids. V lost 4 bases to trimming and J lost 0 bases, with 11 bases between them. Germline-derived CDR1 and CDR2 are SGHKS and YYEKEE (reference sequence). The CDR3 sequence: CASSKEISSYEQYF. The CDR3, as DNA: TGTGCCAGCAGCAAAGAGATTAGCTCCTACGAGCAGTACTTC.

In its sample, this clonotype was seen a few times. This chain connects TRBV11-2 to TRBJ2-3, with D possibly TRBD2 on 6 matching bases. CDR1 is SGHAT and CDR2 is FQNNGV in the germline V gene. This CDR3 is 16 amino acids long. V gave up 5 bases and J gave up 2 bases, with 17 bases separating them. CDR3 in DNA: TGTGCCAGCAGCGTTCTGGAGGGACCCGACACAGATACGCAGTATTTT. Translating gives CASSVLEGPDTDTQYF.

CDR3 sequence (DNA): TGTGCCAGCAGTTACGGGACGGGAGGGCCGTCTGATACGCAGTATTTT. It codes for CASSYGTGGPSDTQYF. The chain couples TRBV6-6 to TRBJ2-3; 8 positions match TRBD2. This CDR3 comprises 16 residues. Germline V gene lookup returns CDR1 MNHNY and CDR2 SVGAGI (reference sequence). The ends lost 2 bases at V and 6 bases at J; junction bases unmatched: 10.

This clonotype appeared many times. V is TRBV7-2 and J is TRBJ1-2; the D gene is possibly TRBD1 (5 bases). CDR3 size: 14 residues. The V end lost 2 bases, the J end lost 3 bases, and 10 bases lay between the germline ends. Germline V gene sequence: CDR1 SGHTA, CDR2 FQGNSA. The CDR3 protein is CASSLRGPYYGYTF. Written as DNA, the CDR3 is TGTGCCAGCAGCTTACGGGGACCCTACTATGGCTACACCTTC.

This clonotype has ten or more counts. The chain employs TRBV24-1 and TRBJ1-5; D is ambiguous. V lost 7 bases and J 8 bases, leaving 5 bases between the germline ends. CDR1 KGHDR and CDR2 SFDVKD come from the germline V gene. This CDR3 comprises 10 residues. CDR3 in DNA: TGTGCCACCAGGGAAAAGCCCCAGCATTTT. Protein product: CATREKPQHF.

This clonotype appeared many times. The chain has TRBV6-2 or TRBV6-3 and TRBJ1-5; unclear D gene. The germline V gene has CDR1 MNHEY and CDR2 SVGEGT. The CDR3 spans 14 residues. Deletions cut 2 bases from V and 7 bases from J, with 12 bases between. The CDR3, as DNA: TGTGCCAGCAGTTACGGGGAGGGCGGACAGCCCCAGCATTTT. Translation gives CASSYGEGGQPQHF.

This chain links TRBV5-1 with TRBJ2-1; D possibly corresponds to TRBD1 (7 bases). V was shortened by 2 bases and J by 6 bases, with 9 bases between the two germline ends. This CDR3 region has 13 residues. Germline CDR1 is SGHRS and CDR2 is YFSETQ. CDR3 region: CASSFQGGNEQFF. The CDR3 coding sequence is TGCGCCAGCAGCTTCCAGGGGGGCAATGAGCAGTTCTTC.

This clonotype was counted a few times. The rearrangement uses TRBV12-3 or TRBV12-4 and TRBJ1-1, with D hard to call. The CDR3 spans 11 residues. Trimming left V 6 bases short and J 4 bases short, with 6 bases between. The CDR3 loop is CASSRRTEAFF. The CDR3 DNA sequence: TGTGCCAGCAGCCGACGCACTGAAGCTTTCTTT.

In this sample, this clonotype turned up many times. The chain recombines TRBV28 with TRBJ2-4, with 8 bases matching TRBD1. This CDR3 has 16 residues. V trimming: 6 bases; J trimming: 3 bases; junction bases outside the gene matches: 10. The germline CDR1 and CDR2 sequences are MDHEN and SYDVKM. The CDR3 here is CASRGPRQGIKNIQYF. The CDR3 nucleotides are TGTGCCAGCAGGGGCCCCAGACAGGGGATCAAAAACATTCAGTACTTC.

The chain joins TRBV13 to TRBJ2-7; the D gene is possibly TRBD1 (7 bases). Germline CDR1 is PRHDT and CDR2 is FYEKMQ (reference sequence). V dropped 8 bases and J dropped 4 bases, with 15 bases sitting between them. This CDR3 is built from 13 residues. CDR3 loop: CASGGTDDYEQYF. In nucleotides, the CDR3 is TGTGCCAGCGGCGGGACAGACGATTACGAGCAGTACTTC. The whole variable domain, remainder taken from reference TRBV13 and TRBJ2-7, is AAGVIQSPRHLIKEKRETATLKCYPIPRHDTVYWYQQGPGQDPQFLISFYEKMQSDKGSIPDRFSAQQFSDYHSELNMSSLELGDSALYFCASGGTDDYEQYFGPGTRLTVT.

This clonotype was observed a handful of times. The V call is TRBV18, the J call TRBJ2-5, with D maybe TRBD1 (6 bases). The CDR3 contains 15 residues. CDR1 is KGHSH, CDR2 LQKENI, per germline. V was pared by 0 bases and J by 0 bases, with 8 bases between. CDR3 sequence (DNA): TGTGCCAGCTCACCACCCGGGACATACCAAGAGACCCAGTACTTC. Translated: CASSPPGTYQETQYF.

This clonotype occurred many times. The rearrangement uses TRBV12-3 or TRBV12-4 and TRBJ1-1; D might be TRBD1 (6 bases). V lost 8 bases to trimming and J lost 10 bases, with 20 bases between them. The CDR3 is made up of 13 amino acids. CDR3 coding DNA: TGTGCCAGCGGTACAGGGAATAGCGCTGCAGCTTTCTTT. It translates to CASGTGNSAAAFF.

This clonotype was recorded many times. DNA of the CDR3: TGCAGTGCTAGAGACAGCGGGGAGACCCAGTACTTC. Its protein product is CSARDSGETQYF. V is TRBV20-1 and J is TRBJ2-5, with D maybe TRBD2 (6 bases). The CDR3 sequence is 12 residues long. CDR1 and CDR2 from the germline V gene are DFQATT and SNEGSKA (reference sequence). V was shortened by 0 bases and J by 5 bases, with 7 bases between the two germline ends.

This clonotype has a count of ten or more. The chain carries TRBV6-5 and TRBJ2-7; 8 bases match TRBD1. J was trimmed by 0 bases and V by 5 bases; bases with no gene match: 12. Germline V gene data show CDR1 as MNHEY and CDR2 as SVGAGI. The CDR3 has 17 residues. The CDR3 DNA is TGTGCCAGCAGTCGATCTGGGACAGGCGTTATCTCCTACGAGCAGTACTTC. Protein sequence: CASSRSGTGVISYEQYF.

The table lists this clonotype with a few counts. The V and J genes are TRBV11-2 and TRBJ2-1, with 9 nucleotides matching TRBD2. Germline V gives CDR1 SGHAT, CDR2 FQNNGV. The junction had 6 bases not matched to a gene; V was cut back by 5 bases and J by 10 bases. CDR3 length: 13 residues. CDR3 nucleotides: TGTGCCAGCAGCCCCGGACTAGCGCTGGAGCAGTTCTTC. Its protein is CASSPGLALEQFF.

This clonotype was recorded a few times. The chain joins TRBV11-2 to TRBJ1-6; tentative D call: TRBD1 (6 bases). The CDR3 extends over 20 amino acids. CDR1 SGHAT and CDR2 FQNNGV come from the germline V gene. V was cut by 1 base and J by 2 bases, with 21 bases left in between. In nucleotides, the CDR3 is TGTGCCAGCAGCTTAGGGGTACGGGGGCGCAGGGATCCCTATAATTCACCCCTCCACTTT. Protein sequence: CASSLGVRGRRDPYNSPLHF.

This clonotype was seen many times. The chain combines TRBV11-2 with TRBJ2-5; TRBD1 or TRBD2 may be the D gene (5 bases each). V dropped 1 base and J dropped 0 bases, with 9 bases sitting between them. This CDR3 is built from 15 residues. Germline V gene lookup returns CDR1 SGHAT and CDR2 FQNNGV. The CDR3 here is CASSLVWGYQETQYF. In DNA form, the CDR3 reads TGTGCCAGCAGCTTAGTGTGGGGGTACCAAGAGACCCAGTACTTC.